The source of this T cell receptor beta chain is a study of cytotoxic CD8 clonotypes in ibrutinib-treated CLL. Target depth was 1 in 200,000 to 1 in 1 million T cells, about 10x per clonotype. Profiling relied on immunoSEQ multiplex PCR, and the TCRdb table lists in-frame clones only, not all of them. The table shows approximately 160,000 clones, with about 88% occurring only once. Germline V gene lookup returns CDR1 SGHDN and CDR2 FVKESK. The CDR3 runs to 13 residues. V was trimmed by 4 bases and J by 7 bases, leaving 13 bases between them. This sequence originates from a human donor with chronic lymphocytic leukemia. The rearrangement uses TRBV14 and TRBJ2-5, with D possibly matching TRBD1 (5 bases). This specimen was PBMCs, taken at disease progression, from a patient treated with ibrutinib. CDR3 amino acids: CASSRSGLGTQYF. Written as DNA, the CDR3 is TGTGCCAGCAGCCGATCAGGGTTGGGGACCCAGTACTTC.